The 6 T cell receptor beta chains in this list originate from one sample, sequenced in a study of Graves' ophthalmopathy and Graves' hyperthyroidism. Amplifying from RNA transcripts, the study obtained TCR beta CDR3 regions. First-round RT-PCR used HTBI primers; second-round multiplex PCR followed. Each CDR3 protein gets one entry after TCRdb re-called the multiplex PCR reads with MiXCR. The table includes about 740,000 distinct CDR3 sequences, 40% detected once. The sample was peripheral blood. The receptors derive from an adult man with Graves' ophthalmopathy.

This clonotype appeared many times. The chain combines TRBV5-1 with TRBJ2-7; a possible D gene is TRBD1 (5 bases). CDR1 is SGHRS and CDR2 is YFSETQ in the germline V gene. V lost 0 bases to trimming and J lost 2 bases, with 12 bases between them. This CDR3 contains 15 residues. CDR3 sequence: CASSLAAGLTYEQYF. In DNA, the CDR3 is TGCGCCAGCAGCTTGGCCGCAGGGCTGACCTACGAGCAGTACTTC.

This clonotype was seen a few times. V gene TRBV20-1 combines with J gene TRBJ2-7; 13 bases fit TRBD2. CDR1 is DFQATT, CDR2 SNEGSKA, per germline (reference sequence). J gave up 5 bases and V 5 bases, and 9 bases lay outside the gene matches. The CDR3 is made up of 15 amino acids. CDR3 nucleotides: TGCAGTGCTGACCGAACTAGCGGGGGGGCCGACGAGCAGTACTTC. Translating it yields CSADRTSGGADEQYF.

On this clonotype: A clone one base away is much larger, so this may be a read error. The chain links TRBV11-1 to TRBJ2-2; D may be TRBD2 (5 bases). Germline values: CDR1 SGHAT, CDR2 FQDESV (reference sequence). The CDR3 contains 12 residues. The chain's CDR3 is CASRGSVGELLF. CDR3 coding DNA: TGTGCCAGCAGGGGAAGCGTCGGGGAGCTGCTTTTT.

The chain links TRBV25-1 to TRBJ2-5; 15 bases match TRBD2. The CDR3 consists of 16 residues. Per germline, CDR1 MGHDK and CDR2 SYGVNS. V lost 5 bases, J lost 4 bases, and 5 bases stayed unmatched. CDR3 DNA sequence: TGTGCCAGCAGTTCCTCGGGACTAGCGGGAGGAGAGACCCAGTACTTC. Translation gives CASSSSGLAGGETQYF.

As to this clonotype: A read error is likely, as this CDR3 ends without the conserved phenylalanine or tryptophan. J is TRBJ2-5 and V is TRBV2, with D perhaps given as TRBD1 or TRBD2 (5 bases each). The V end was cut by 5 bases, the J end by 4 bases, with 8 bases between. CDR1 SNHLY and CDR2 FYNNEI come from the germline V gene. CDR3 size: 12 residues. Here the CDR3 reads CASSSGGETQYL. The CDR3 region has the DNA TGTGCCAGCAGTTCTGGGGGAGAGACCCAGTACCTC.

As to this clonotype: One base away lies a much larger clone, so this may be a sequencing read error. This CDR3 is missing its conserved last phenylalanine or tryptophan, likely due to a read error. The chain is built from TRBV2 and TRBJ1-4, with 11 bases aligning to TRBD1. The CDR3 sequence is 15 residues long. Germline V gene data show CDR1 as SNHLY and CDR2 as FYNNEI. With V trimmed by 6 bases and J by 3 bases, 3 bases remained unmatched. In DNA, the CDR3 is TGTGCCAGCAGACGGGACAGGGGGTCTAATGAAAAACTGTTTATT. As protein: CASRRDRGSNEKLFI.